The text below deals with one TCR beta chain. Method: immunoSEQ multiplex PCR; TCRdb's copy keeps in-frame clones and lacks some. The sample lists more than 60,000 clones, approximately 90% seen once, with roughly 6.1% in the top ten. The V gene's germline CDR1 is LGHNA and CDR2 YSLEER. CDR3 length equals 16 residues. Germline trimming cut 0 bases from V and 0 bases from J; bases unmatched to any gene: 0. The data were obtained in a study of blood T cell repertoires in COVID-19. This sequence joins TRBV4-3 and TRBJ2-1; 9 bases align to TRBD2. The sample comprised peripheral blood. This TCR came from a human donor in a cohort sampled during active COVID-19. The CDR3 spells CASSQEAGGSYNEQFF. The CDR3 DNA reads as TGCGCCAGCAGCCAAGAAGCGGGGGGCTCCTACAATGAGCAGTTCTTC.